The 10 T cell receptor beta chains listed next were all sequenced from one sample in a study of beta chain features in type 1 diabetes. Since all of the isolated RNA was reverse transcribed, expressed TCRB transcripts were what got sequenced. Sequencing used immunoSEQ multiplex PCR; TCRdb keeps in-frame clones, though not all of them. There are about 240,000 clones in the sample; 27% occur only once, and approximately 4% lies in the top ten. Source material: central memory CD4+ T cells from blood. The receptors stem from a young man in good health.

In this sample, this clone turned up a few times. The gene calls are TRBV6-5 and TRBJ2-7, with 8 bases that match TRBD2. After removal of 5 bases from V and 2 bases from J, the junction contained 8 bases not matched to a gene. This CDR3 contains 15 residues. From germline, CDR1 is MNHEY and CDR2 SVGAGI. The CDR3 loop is CASSGSGSLTYEQYF. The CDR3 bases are TGTGCCAGCAGTGGGAGCGGGAGCCTTACCTACGAGCAGTACTTC.

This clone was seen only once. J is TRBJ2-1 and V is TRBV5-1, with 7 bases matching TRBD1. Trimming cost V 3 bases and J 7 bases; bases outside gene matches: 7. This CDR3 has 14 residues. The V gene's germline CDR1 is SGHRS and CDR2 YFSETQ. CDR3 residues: CASSSLTGWNEQFF. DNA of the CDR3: TGCGCCAGCAGCTCACTGACAGGGTGGAATGAGCAGTTCTTC.

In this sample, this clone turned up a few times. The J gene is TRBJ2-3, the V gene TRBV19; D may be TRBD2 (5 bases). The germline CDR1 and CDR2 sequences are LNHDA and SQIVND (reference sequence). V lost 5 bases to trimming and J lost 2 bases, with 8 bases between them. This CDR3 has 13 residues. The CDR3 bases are TGTGCCAGTAGTCGAGCGGACACAGATACGCAGTATTTT. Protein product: CASSRADTDTQYF.

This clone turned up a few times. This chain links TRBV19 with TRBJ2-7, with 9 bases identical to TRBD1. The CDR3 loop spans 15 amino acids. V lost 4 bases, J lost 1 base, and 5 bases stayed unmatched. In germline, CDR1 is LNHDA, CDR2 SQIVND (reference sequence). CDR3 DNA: TGTGCCAGTAGTACCCGGACAGGGGAATCCTACGAGCAGTACTTC. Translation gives CASSTRTGESYEQYF. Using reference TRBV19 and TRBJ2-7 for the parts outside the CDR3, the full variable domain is DGGITQSPKYLFRKEGQNVTLSCEQNLNHDAMYWYRQDPGQGLRLIYYSQIVNDFQKGDIAEGYSVSREKKESFPLTVTSAQKNPTAFYLCASSTRTGESYEQYFGPGTRLTVT.

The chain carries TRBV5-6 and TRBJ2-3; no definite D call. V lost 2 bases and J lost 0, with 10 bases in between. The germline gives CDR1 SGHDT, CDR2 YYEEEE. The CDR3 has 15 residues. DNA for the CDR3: TGTGCCAGCAGCTTTTGGGTTATTAGCACAGATACGCAGTATTTT. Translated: CASSFWVISTDTQYF.

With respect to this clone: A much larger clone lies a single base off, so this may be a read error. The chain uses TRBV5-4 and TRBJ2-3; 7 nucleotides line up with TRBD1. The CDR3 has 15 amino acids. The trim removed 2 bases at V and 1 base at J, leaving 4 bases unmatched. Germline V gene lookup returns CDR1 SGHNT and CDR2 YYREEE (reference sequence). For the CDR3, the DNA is TGTGCCAGCAGCTTTACAGGGGAAGGCACAGATACGCAGTATTTT. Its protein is CASSFTGEGTDTQYF. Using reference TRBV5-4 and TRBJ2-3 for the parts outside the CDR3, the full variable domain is ETGVTQSPTHLIKTRGQQVTLRCSSQSGHNTVSWYQQALGQGPQFIFQYYREEENGRGNFPPRFSGLQFPNYSSELNVNALELDDSALYLCASSFTGEGTDTQYFGPGTRLTVL.

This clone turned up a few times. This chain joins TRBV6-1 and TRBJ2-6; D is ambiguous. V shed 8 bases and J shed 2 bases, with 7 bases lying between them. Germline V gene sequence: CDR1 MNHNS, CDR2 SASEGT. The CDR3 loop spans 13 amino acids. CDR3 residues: CASVKAGANVLTF. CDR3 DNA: TGTGCCAGCGTGAAGGCTGGGGCCAACGTCCTGACTTTC.

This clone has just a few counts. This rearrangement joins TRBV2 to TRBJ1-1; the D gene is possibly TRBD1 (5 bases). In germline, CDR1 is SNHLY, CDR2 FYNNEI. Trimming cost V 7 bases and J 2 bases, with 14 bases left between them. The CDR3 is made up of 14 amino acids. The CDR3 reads CASKGTGRNTEAFF. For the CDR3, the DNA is TGTGCCAGCAAGGGGACGGGGAGAAACACTGAAGCTTTCTTT.

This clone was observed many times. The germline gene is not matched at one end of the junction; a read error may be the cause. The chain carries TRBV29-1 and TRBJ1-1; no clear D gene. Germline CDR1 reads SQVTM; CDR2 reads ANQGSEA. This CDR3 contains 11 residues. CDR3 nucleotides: TGCAGCGTAGGGCAGAACGCTGAAGCTTTCTTT. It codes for CSVGQNAEAFF.

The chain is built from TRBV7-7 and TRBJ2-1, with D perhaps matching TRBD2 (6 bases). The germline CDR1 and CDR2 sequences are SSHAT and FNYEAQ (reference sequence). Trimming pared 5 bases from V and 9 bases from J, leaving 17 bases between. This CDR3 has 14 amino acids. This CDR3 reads CASSPTSFGGEQFF. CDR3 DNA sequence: TGTGCCAGCAGCCCTACTAGCTTTGGTGGTGAGCAGTTCTTC.